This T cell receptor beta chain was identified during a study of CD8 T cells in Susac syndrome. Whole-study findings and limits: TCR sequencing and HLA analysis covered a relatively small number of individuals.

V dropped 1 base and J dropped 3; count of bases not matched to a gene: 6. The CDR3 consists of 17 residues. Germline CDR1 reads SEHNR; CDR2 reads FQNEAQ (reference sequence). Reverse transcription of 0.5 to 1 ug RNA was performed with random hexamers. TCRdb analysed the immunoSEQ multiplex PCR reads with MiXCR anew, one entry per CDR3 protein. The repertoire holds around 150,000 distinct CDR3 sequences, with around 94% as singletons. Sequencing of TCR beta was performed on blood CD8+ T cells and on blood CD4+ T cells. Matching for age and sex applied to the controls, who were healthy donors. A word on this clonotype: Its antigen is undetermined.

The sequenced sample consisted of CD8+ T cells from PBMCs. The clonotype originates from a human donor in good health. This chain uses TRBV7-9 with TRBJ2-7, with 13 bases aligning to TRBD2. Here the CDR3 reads CASSLDGLAGVGYEQYF. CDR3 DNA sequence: TGTGCCAGCAGCTTAGATGGACTAGCGGGAGTTGGCTACGAGCAGTACTTC.